This T cell receptor beta chain was recovered during a study of untreated major depressive disorder. Some clones are missing from TCRdb's copy, which holds only in-frame ones; the method was immunoSEQ multiplex PCR. This sample carries more than 20,000 clones, roughly 93% of them seen once, and the ten largest clones take roughly 0.33%. As regards this clone: One end of the junction varies from germline; a read error may be responsible.

CDR1 is MNHEY, CDR2 SMNVEV, per germline (reference sequence). This CDR3 contains 16 residues. This chain joins TRBV27 and TRBJ2-6; no firm D call. The receptor was isolated from a man aged 25-45 years in good health. The material sequenced was CD4+ T cells from PBMCs. CDR3 coding DNA: TGTGCCAGCAGTATACTGTCCCTCTCTGAGGCCAACGTCCTGACTTTC. This gives the protein CASSILSLSEANVLTF.